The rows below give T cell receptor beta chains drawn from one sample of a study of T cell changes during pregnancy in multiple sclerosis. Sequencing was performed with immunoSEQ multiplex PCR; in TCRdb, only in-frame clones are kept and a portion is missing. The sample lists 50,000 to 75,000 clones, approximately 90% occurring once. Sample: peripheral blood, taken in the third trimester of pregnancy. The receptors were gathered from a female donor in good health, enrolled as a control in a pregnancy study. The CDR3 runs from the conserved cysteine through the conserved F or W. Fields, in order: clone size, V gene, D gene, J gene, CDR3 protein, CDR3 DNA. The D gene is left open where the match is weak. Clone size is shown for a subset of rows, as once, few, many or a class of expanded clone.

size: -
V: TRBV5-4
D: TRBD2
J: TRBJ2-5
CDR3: CASSLRSSGRALETQYF
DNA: TGTGCCAGCAGCTTGCGATCTAGCGGGAGGGCCTTAGAGACCCAGTACTTC

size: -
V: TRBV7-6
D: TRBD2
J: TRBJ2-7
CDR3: CASSPRTSGDMAYEQYF
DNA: TGTGCCAGCAGCCCCCGGACTAGCGGGGACATGGCCTACGAGCAGTACTTC

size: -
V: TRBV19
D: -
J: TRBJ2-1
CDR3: CASSLLDSDEQFF
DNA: TGTGCCAGTAGCCTACTGGATAGCGATGAGCAGTTCTTC

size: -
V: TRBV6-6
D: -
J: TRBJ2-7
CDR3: CASSYRTTSSYEQYF
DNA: TGTGCCAGCAGTTACCGGACTACGAGCTCCTACGAGCAGTACTTC

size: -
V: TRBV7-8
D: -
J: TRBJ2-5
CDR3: CASSLRLGNQETQYF
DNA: TGTGCCAGCAGCTTAAGACTAGGGAATCAAGAGACCCAGTACTTC

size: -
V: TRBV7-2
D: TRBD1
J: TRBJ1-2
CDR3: CASSPPTGSVRNYGYTF
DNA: TGTGCCAGCAGCCCTCCGACAGGGTCGGTGAGGAACTATGGCTACACCTTC

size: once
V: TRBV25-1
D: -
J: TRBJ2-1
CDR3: CASSALTDGMNEQFF
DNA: TGTGCCAGCAGTGCACTAACGGATGGCATGAATGAGCAGTTCTTC

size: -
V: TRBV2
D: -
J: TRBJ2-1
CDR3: CATSDRDGNEQFF
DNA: TGTGCCACCTCGGACCGGGATGGGAATGAGCAGTTCTTC

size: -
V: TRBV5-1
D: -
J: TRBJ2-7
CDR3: CASSLAPGEQYF
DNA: TGCGCCAGCAGCTTGGCGCCGGGCGAGCAGTACTTC

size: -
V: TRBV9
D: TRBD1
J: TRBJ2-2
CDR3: CASSGTGKANTGELFF
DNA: TGTGCCAGCAGCGGGACAGGGAAGGCGAACACCGGGGAGCTGTTTTTT

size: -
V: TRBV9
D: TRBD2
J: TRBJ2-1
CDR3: CASSSGLAGGPRNEQFF
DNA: TGTGCCAGCAGCTCGGGACTAGCGGGAGGGCCGCGGAATGAGCAGTTCTTC

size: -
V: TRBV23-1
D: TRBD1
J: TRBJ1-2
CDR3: CASSHSGQTNYGYTF
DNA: TGCGCCAGCAGTCATTCGGGACAGACTAACTATGGCTACACCTTC

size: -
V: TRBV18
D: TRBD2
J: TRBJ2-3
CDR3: CASSLRRLAGESTDTQYF
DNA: TGTGCCAGCTCTCTCCGTCGTCTAGCGGGAGAGAGCACAGATACGCAGTATTTT

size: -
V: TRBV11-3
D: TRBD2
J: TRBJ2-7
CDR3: CASSPRLAGALDEQYF
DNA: TGTGCCAGCAGCCCTAGGCTAGCGGGAGCCTTAGACGAGCAGTACTTC

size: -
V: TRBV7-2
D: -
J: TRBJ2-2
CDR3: CASSSRTGELFF
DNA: TGTGCCAGCAGCTCCCGGACCGGGGAGCTGTTTTTT

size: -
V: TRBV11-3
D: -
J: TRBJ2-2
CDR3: CASSLGGRIHTGELFF
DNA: TGTGCCAGCAGCTTAGGAGGGAGAATCCACACCGGGGAGCTGTTTTTT

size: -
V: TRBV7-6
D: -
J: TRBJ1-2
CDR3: CASSYAAGYGYTF
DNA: TGTGCCAGCAGTTACGCCGCGGGGTACGGCTACACCTTC

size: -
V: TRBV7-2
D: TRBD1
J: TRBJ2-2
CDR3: CASSLHRGYTGELFF
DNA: TGTGCCAGCAGCTTACACAGGGGTTACACCGGGGAGCTGTTTTTT

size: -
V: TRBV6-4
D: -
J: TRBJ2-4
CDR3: CASSGPEGDKSLAKNIQYF
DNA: TGTGCCAGCAGTGGCCCTGAGGGGGACAAGTCGCTAGCCAAAAACATTCAGTACTTC

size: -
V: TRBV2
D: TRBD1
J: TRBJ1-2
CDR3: CASSVQTGGADGYTF
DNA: TGTGCCAGCAGTGTGCAGACAGGGGGCGCGGATGGCTACACCTTC

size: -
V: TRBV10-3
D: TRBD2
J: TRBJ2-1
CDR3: CATGGSGYNEQFF
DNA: TGTGCCACCGGCGGTAGCGGGTACAATGAGCAGTTCTTC

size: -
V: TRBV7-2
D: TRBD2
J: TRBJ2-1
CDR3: CASSFAGLAGYNEQFF
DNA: TGTGCCAGCAGCTTTGCCGGACTAGCGGGTTACAATGAGCAGTTCTTC

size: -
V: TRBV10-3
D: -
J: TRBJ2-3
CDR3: CAISSGIGLTDTQYF
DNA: TGTGCCATCAGTTCAGGGATTGGGCTAACAGATACGCAGTATTTT

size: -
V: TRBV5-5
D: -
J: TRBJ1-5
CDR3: CASSTTVGADQHQHF
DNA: TGTGCCAGCAGCACCACCGTGGGGGCGGATCAGCACCAGCATTTT